The 10 T cell receptor beta chains below all came from one sample that was sequenced in a study of molecular identifiers for immune sequencing clone quantification. Via MiXCR, TCRdb re-called the PCR reads, giving one row per CDR3 protein. The profile shows about 510,000 distinct CDR3 sequences, roughly a fifth of them singletons. The source material was naive CD8+ T cells from blood, with Jurkat cell RNA spiked in. The subset denotes: FACS-sorted CD8+CD4-CCR7+CD45RA+ naive T cells. The receptors originated from a human donor in good health. Some libraries in this study had Jurkat cell RNA spiked in.

This clonotype has ten or more counts. The V call is TRBV27, the J call TRBJ2-6; D unresolved. The V gene lost 0 bases and the J gene lost 2 bases, with 2 bases spanning the gap. Looked up from germline, CDR1 is MNHEY and CDR2 is SMNVEV (reference sequence). The CDR3 is 14 residues long. The CDR3 sequence is CASSLSPGANVLTF. The CDR3, as DNA: TGTGCCAGCAGTTTATCCCCTGGGGCCAACGTCCTGACTTTC.

This clonotype was counted many times. The chain uses TRBV9 and TRBJ2-3, with 8 bases matching TRBD2. The germline V gene encodes CDR1 SGDLS and CDR2 YYNGEE. The CDR3 loop spans 15 amino acids. The junction had 4 bases not matched to a gene; V was cut back by 0 bases and J by 4 bases. The CDR3 nucleotides are TGTGCCAGCAGCGTAGCCGGGACTAGACCAGATACGCAGTATTTT. It encodes CASSVAGTRPDTQYF.

This clonotype has ten or more counts. The chain has TRBV27 and TRBJ2-7, with TRBD1 identical over 9 bases. The V segment lost 0 bases and the J segment 3 bases; nucleotides outside the gene matches: 15. This CDR3 region has 19 residues. Per the germline V gene, CDR1 is MNHEY and CDR2 is SMNVEV (reference sequence). Written as DNA, the CDR3 is TGTGCCAGCAGTTTATCGAGGGAAATACAGGGGGCGAAGAGCTACGAGCAGTACTTC. This encodes CASSLSREIQGAKSYEQYF.

This clonotype showed up many times. The chain joins TRBV11-2 to TRBJ2-7; TRBD1 aligns across 9 bases. The CDR3 is 14 amino acids. Per germline, CDR1 SGHAT and CDR2 FQNNGV. J gave up 9 bases and V 4 bases, and 10 bases lay outside the gene matches. This chain's CDR3 is CASSSQGDRDGQYF. Here the CDR3 DNA reads TGTGCCAGCAGCTCCCAGGGGGACAGGGATGGGCAGTACTTC.

A remark on this clonotype: This may arise from a read error, as a much more abundant clone is one base away. J is TRBJ2-7 and V is TRBV4-2; D is possibly TRBD2 (6 bases). This CDR3 contains 17 residues. Germline-derived CDR1 and CDR2 are LGHNA and YNFKEQ. CDR3 region: CASSQDAKLAGLYELYF. In DNA, the CDR3 is TGTGCCAGCAGCCAAGATGCCAAGTTGGCGGGGTTGTACGAGCTGTACTTC.

Regarding this clonotype: A much bigger clone sits one base away, suggesting this may be a read error. This sequence joins TRBV5-6 and TRBJ1-2; TRBD1 is a possible D gene (6 bases). Trimming took 0 bases from V and 5 from J, leaving 11 bases between them. The V gene's germline CDR1 is SGHDT and CDR2 YYEEEE. This CDR3 comprises 14 residues. DNA for the CDR3: TGTGCCAGCAGCTTGGTACGGGGGGCGTATGGCTACACCTTC. It encodes CASSLVRGAYGYTF.

Many counts were recorded for this clonotype. The chain couples TRBV20-1 to TRBJ2-3; D is possibly TRBD1 or TRBD2 (7 bases each). Trimming cost V 3 bases and J 2 bases, with 15 bases left between them. The germline CDR1 and CDR2 sequences are DFQATT and SNEGSKA (reference sequence). This CDR3 comprises 15 residues. The chain's CDR3 is CSARRDSGATDTQYF. DNA of the CDR3: TGCAGTGCTAGGAGGGACAGCGGGGCCACAGATACGCAGTATTTT.

This clonotype was counted at least ten times. This chain connects TRBV28 to TRBJ2-6; TRBD1 agrees at 10 bases. This CDR3 is 18 amino acids long. V gave up 2 bases and J gave up 0 bases; unmatched junction bases: 4. Per germline, CDR1 MDHEN and CDR2 SYDVKM. The CDR3 DNA follows: TGTGCCAGCAGTTTAAGGGACAGGGGCCTCTCTGGGGCCAACGTCCTGACTTTC. Its protein is CASSLRDRGLSGANVLTF.

There are many counts of this clonotype. The chain employs TRBV20-1 and TRBJ2-7, with D uncertain. The V gene's germline CDR1 is DFQATT and CDR2 SNEGSKA (reference sequence). V was cut by 4 bases and J by 3 bases, with 4 bases left in between. The CDR3 is made up of 10 amino acids. The CDR3 protein is CSANDYEQYF. The CDR3 nucleotides are TGCAGTGCTAATGACTACGAGCAGTACTTC.

The V and J genes are TRBV5-1 and TRBJ1-3; D gene uncertain. Germline V gives CDR1 SGHRS, CDR2 YFSETQ. The CDR3 has 17 amino acids. The V gene lost 7 bases and the J gene lost 0 bases, with 20 bases spanning the gap. CDR3 coding DNA: TGCGCCAGCTGCCCGTATAATGGGGTCGGCTCTGGAAACACCATATATTTT. Translation: CASCPYNGVGSGNTIYF.